Listed here is a single T cell receptor beta chain. Its antigen is undetermined. The CDR3 is 16 amino acids. V was clipped by 1 base and J by 0 bases, with 10 bases between them. Germline assignment: CDR1 SNHLY and CDR2 FYNNEI. These data are taken from a study of chemoradiotherapy in HPV16-positive cancers. Overall study findings and caveats: During treatment, candidate HPV-specific clones and E7-related motifs expanded in tumor. HPV-specific T cells were functionally defined from only a couple of HPV16-positive patients.

Assay used: immunoSEQ multiplex PCR; TCRdb lists only in-frame clones, some missing. The table lists about 35,000 clones, 80% to 95% of them singletons, with roughly 3.6% in the top ten. The rearrangement joins TRBV2 to TRBJ1-3, with D perhaps TRBD1 (6 bases). Sequenced material: blood, taken from a patient who underwent chemoradiotherapy. This sequence was found in a human donor with HPV-associated anogenital cancer. This CDR3 reads CASSEGDMSSGNTIYF. DNA for the CDR3: TGTGCCAGCAGTGAAGGGGACATGAGCTCTGGAAACACCATATATTTT.